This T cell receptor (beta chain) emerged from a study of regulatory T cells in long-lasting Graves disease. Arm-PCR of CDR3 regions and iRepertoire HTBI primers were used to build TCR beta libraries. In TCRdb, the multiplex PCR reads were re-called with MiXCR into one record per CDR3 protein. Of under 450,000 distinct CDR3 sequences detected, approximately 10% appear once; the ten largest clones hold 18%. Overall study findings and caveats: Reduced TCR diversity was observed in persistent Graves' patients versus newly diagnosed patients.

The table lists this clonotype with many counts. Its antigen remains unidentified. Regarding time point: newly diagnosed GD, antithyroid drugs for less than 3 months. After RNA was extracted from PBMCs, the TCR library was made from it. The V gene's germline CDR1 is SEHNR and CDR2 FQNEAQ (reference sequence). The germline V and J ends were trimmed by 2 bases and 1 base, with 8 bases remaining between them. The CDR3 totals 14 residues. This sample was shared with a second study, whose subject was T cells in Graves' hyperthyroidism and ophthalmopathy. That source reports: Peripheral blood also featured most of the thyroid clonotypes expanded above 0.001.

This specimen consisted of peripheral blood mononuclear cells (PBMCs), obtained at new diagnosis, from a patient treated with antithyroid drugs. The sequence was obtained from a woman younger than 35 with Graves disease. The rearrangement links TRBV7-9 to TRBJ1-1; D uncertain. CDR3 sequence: CASSLPGPNTEAFF. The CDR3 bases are TGTGCCAGCAGCTTACCCGGACCGAACACTGAAGCTTTCTTT.